This T cell receptor beta chain appears in the sequencing data of a study of T cell repertoires in cytomegalovirus infection. Across the study: The public TCR beta signatures pointed to both CMV infection and matching HLA type. General study results and limits: Carriers of CMV and the relevant HLA type were discriminated by public TCR beta frequency. Clonotype analysis showed dominance of the ex vivo response by HLA-C-restricted CMV-specific TCR beta clonotypes.

MiXCR, applied by TCRdb to the reads, yields one record per CDR3 protein. The top ten hold about 4.5% of the sample, which has some 320,000 distinct CDR3 sequences, more than 9% seen once. This clonotype appeared a few times. Its antigen is not identified. V was clipped by 3 bases and J by 1 base; unmatched bases: 4. The germline V gene has CDR1 WSHSY and CDR2 SAAADI. This CDR3 has 15 residues. The TCR was taken from a human donor in good health (CMV status not recorded). Some clones in this sample may be carry-over from other donors' samples. The sample consisted of PBMCs. The rearrangement joins TRBV10-2 to TRBJ2-3; 7 positions match TRBD1. The CDR3 region has the DNA TGCGCCAGCAGTGATGTAGGGGGCGGCACAGATACGCAGTATTTT. It encodes CASSDVGGGTDTQYF.